Each of the 26 T cell receptor beta chains below was sequenced from the same sample in a study of cytomegalovirus exposure and HLA in healthy donors. Profiling relied on immunoSEQ multiplex PCR, and the TCRdb table lists in-frame clones only, not all of them. The data hold 220,000 or so clones, with about 93% observed a single time. The sequencing input was PBMCs. These receptors were taken from a woman younger than 30 in good health and CMV-seronegative.

The chain couples TRBV27 to TRBJ1-1; 8 bases are a match to TRBD1. V trimming: 4 bases; J trimming: 11 bases; junction bases outside the gene matches: 9. The CDR3 totals 13 residues. Germline CDR1 and CDR2: MNHEY and SMNVEV (reference sequence). DNA of the CDR3: TGTGCCAGCAGTTCCAACAGGGGGAAGGGGGCTTTCTTT. Translating gives CASSSNRGKGAFF.

The J gene is TRBJ2-1, the V gene TRBV27, with TRBD2 matching 10 bases. After removal of 5 bases from V and 9 bases from J, the junction contained 7 bases not matched to a gene. CDR1 is MNHEY and CDR2 is SMNVEV in the germline V gene (reference sequence). CDR3 size: 14 residues. CDR3 nucleotides: TGTGCCAGCAGTCTAGCGGGAGCATTCGGTGAGCAGTTCTTC. Amino acids: CASSLAGAFGEQFF.

The chain has TRBV6-6 and TRBJ1-2; maybe TRBD1 (6 bases). V was trimmed by 8 bases and J by 6 bases, leaving 10 bases between them. The CDR3 runs 11 residues. Germline V lookup: CDR1 MNHNY, CDR2 SVGAGI (reference sequence). DNA for the CDR3: TGTGCCAGCCACGGGGGGCATGGCTACACCTTC. This translates into CASHGGHGYTF.

The V call is TRBV19, the J call TRBJ2-2, with 7 bases matching TRBD2. The CDR3 length is 15 residues. Germline trimming cut 5 bases from V and 5 bases from J; bases unmatched to any gene: 8. Germline V gives CDR1 LNHDA, CDR2 SQIVND (reference sequence). CDR3 residues: CASSVFWGGTGELFF. In nucleotides, the CDR3 is TGTGCCAGTAGTGTGTTTTGGGGAGGGACCGGGGAGCTGTTTTTT.

The CDR3, as DNA: TGTGCCAGCAGCGCCTACGAGCAGTACTTC. Translating gives CASSAYEQYF. This chain links TRBV25-1 with TRBJ2-7; no clear D. Trimming took off 6 bases at V and 2 bases at J, with 2 bases between the two ends. The CDR3 is 10 amino acids. Germline assignment: CDR1 MGHDK and CDR2 SYGVNS.

The chain carries TRBV18 and TRBJ2-3; D is unclear. This CDR3 contains 15 residues. The V end was cut by 3 bases, the J end by 4 bases, with 14 bases between. In germline, CDR1 is KGHSH, CDR2 LQKENI. CDR3 sequence: CASSPLIGSSDTQYF. CDR3 in DNA: TGTGCCAGCTCACCTCTTATCGGGTCCTCAGATACGCAGTATTTT.

The V call is TRBV2, the J call TRBJ1-5, with 12 nucleotides matching TRBD1. Trimming cost V 6 bases and J 5 bases; bases outside gene matches: 2. The germline V gene encodes CDR1 SNHLY and CDR2 FYNNEI. The CDR3 runs 14 residues. CDR3 protein: CASRGDRGHQPQHF. CDR3 bases: TGTGCCAGCAGGGGGGACAGGGGGCATCAGCCCCAGCATTTT.

The chain has TRBV29-1 and TRBJ2-1; TRBD2 matches 8 bases. CDR1 is SQVTM, CDR2 ANQGSEA, per germline. This CDR3 region has 11 residues. With 7 bases clipped from V and 8 bases from J, the junction kept 4 bases outside the gene matches. CDR3 DNA: TGCAGCGGGACTAGCCTGGATGAGCAGTTCTTC. Translation: CSGTSLDEQFF.

This clone occurred once. The J gene is TRBJ1-4, the V gene TRBV25-1; TRBD1 is a possible D gene (6 bases). This CDR3 region has 15 residues. Trimming took 0 bases from V and 9 from J, leaving 14 bases between them. Germline V CDR1 and CDR2: MGHDK, SYGVNS. The CDR3 nucleotides are TGTGCCAGCAGTGAATACGAGGGGGTAAGAAAAAAACTGTTTTTT. This encodes CASSEYEGVRKKLFF.

The chain couples TRBV5-1 to TRBJ2-7, with 9 bases that match TRBD2. Trimming removed 3 bases from V and 6 bases from J; junction bases left unmatched: 10. Germline V gene lookup returns CDR1 SGHRS and CDR2 YFSETQ. The CDR3 has 15 residues. Written as DNA, the CDR3 is TGCGCCAGCAGCTCAGCTAGCGGGATTGTTGGCGAGCAGTACTTC. Translated: CASSSASGIVGEQYF.

J is TRBJ2-6 and V is TRBV4-1; D not certain. V lost 2 bases, J lost 0 bases, and 8 bases lay in between. Germline V CDR1 and CDR2: MGHRA, YSYEKL. The CDR3 totals 16 residues. The CDR3 bases are TGCGCCAGCAGCCAATATCCCTTCTCTGGGGCCAACGTCCTGACTTTC. It codes for CASSQYPFSGANVLTF.

The rearrangement uses TRBV19 and TRBJ1-1; 10 nucleotides match TRBD1. V lost 9 bases and J lost 2; bases outside the gene matches: 12. The V gene's germline CDR1 is LNHDA and CDR2 SQIVND (reference sequence). The CDR3 is 16 amino acids. For the CDR3, the DNA is TGTGCCAGCAGAACCCCGGGACAGGGGAGAAACACTGAAGCTTTCTTT. Translated, it gives CASRTPGQGRNTEAFF.

The J gene is TRBJ2-7, the V gene TRBV11-2, with a possible D match to TRBD2 (5 bases). Between the trimmed V and J ends, which lost 5 bases and 2 bases, there was a span of 13 bases. There are 14 residues in the CDR3. The germline V gene encodes CDR1 SGHAT and CDR2 FQNNGV. This chain's CDR3 is CASSERRRTYEQYF. CDR3 nucleotide sequence: TGTGCCAGCAGCGAGCGGAGGCGGACCTACGAGCAGTACTTC.

The chain combines TRBV28 with TRBJ2-7, with 9 bases matching TRBD1. There are 13 residues in the CDR3. Germline CDR1 and CDR2: MDHEN and SYDVKM. V shed 6 bases, J shed 2 bases, and the junction held 2 bases outside the gene matches. The CDR3 reads CASRGTGTYEQYF. The CDR3 DNA reads TGTGCCAGCAGAGGGACAGGGACCTACGAGCAGTACTTC. Drawing the rest from reference TRBV28 and TRBJ2-7, the complete variable domain is DVKVTQSSRYLVKRTGEKVFLECVQDMDHENMFWYRQDPGLGLRLIYFSYDVKMKEKGDIPEGYSVSREKKERFSLILESASTNQTSMYLCASRGTGTYEQYFGPGTRLTVT.

V and J are TRBV6-5 and TRBJ2-2; 7 nucleotides match TRBD2. Germline V gene data show CDR1 as MNHEY and CDR2 as SVGAGI. The J segment lost 6 bases and the V segment lost 11 bases, leaving 3 bases of the junction unmatched. The CDR3 extends over 11 amino acids. Here the CDR3 reads CAHRGAGELFF. As DNA, the CDR3 is TGTGCCCATCGGGGGGCCGGGGAGCTGTTTTTT.

J is TRBJ1-3 and V is TRBV13; 7 nucleotides agree with TRBD1. V shed 3 bases, J shed 2 bases, and the junction held 4 bases outside the gene matches. Germline V gives CDR1 PRHDT, CDR2 FYEKMQ (reference sequence). The CDR3 is 15 amino acids. The CDR3 is CASSFGDSAGNTIYF. The CDR3 DNA sequence: TGTGCCAGCAGCTTCGGGGACAGTGCTGGAAACACCATATATTTT.

V is TRBV30 and J is TRBJ2-1; D might be TRBD1 (5 bases). The V end lost 0 bases, the J end lost 0 bases, and 12 bases lay between the germline ends. Germline loops: CDR1 GTSNPN, CDR2 SVGIG (reference sequence). There are 16 residues in the CDR3. For the CDR3, the DNA is TGTGCCTGGAGTGTACTAATAGGGGTCTCCTACAATGAGCAGTTCTTC. Amino acid sequence: CAWSVLIGVSYNEQFF.

The rearrangement uses TRBV19 and TRBJ1-1; no clear D. The V and J ends lost 6 bases and 6 bases respectively, with 17 bases between them. The CDR3 loop spans 14 amino acids. The germline V gene encodes CDR1 LNHDA and CDR2 SQIVND (reference sequence). DNA of the CDR3: TGTGCCAGTAGCCCGTCCCTCCTTAGCGCTGAAGCTTTCTTT. The encoded protein is CASSPSLLSAEAFF.

V is TRBV4-2 and J is TRBJ2-3; 11 nucleotides match TRBD2. This CDR3 contains 17 residues. The V gene end was trimmed by 0 bases and the J gene end by 5 bases; junction bases not matched to a gene: 7. Germline CDR1 and CDR2: LGHNA and YNFKEQ. The CDR3 coding sequence is TGTGCCAGCAGCCAAGAACTAGCGGGAGTCTATAGAGATACGCAGTATTTT. Translation: CASSQELAGVYRDTQYF.

The J gene is TRBJ2-1, the V gene TRBV18; perhaps TRBD2 as D (6 bases). The CDR3 consists of 13 residues. Trimming stripped 3 bases from V and 9 bases from J, with 12 bases between. The germline V gene has CDR1 KGHSH and CDR2 LQKENI. The DNA of the CDR3 is TGTGCCAGCTCACCCCCGGAGGGCGGTGAGCAGTTCTTC. This translates into CASSPPEGGEQFF.

The chain employs TRBV19 and TRBJ1-2, with D possibly matching TRBD1 (6 bases). Germline V lookup: CDR1 LNHDA, CDR2 SQIVND (reference sequence). The CDR3 loop spans 15 amino acids. Trimming took off 6 bases at V and 4 bases at J, with 18 bases between the two ends. Here the CDR3 reads CASRFLRQDLYGYTF. DNA of the CDR3: TGTGCCAGTAGGTTCCTCAGACAGGACCTCTATGGCTACACCTTC.

V and J are TRBV10-1 and TRBJ1-1; D is uncertain. The CDR3 runs to 13 residues. CDR1 and CDR2 from the germline V gene are WNHNN and SYGVQD (reference sequence). Trimming stripped 4 bases from V and 4 bases from J, with 10 bases between. CDR3 residues: CASSVRDSTEAFF. Written as DNA, the CDR3 is TGCGCCAGCAGTGTACGCGACTCCACTGAAGCTTTCTTT.

The V gene is TRBV19, the J gene TRBJ2-1; TRBD2 aligns across 8 bases. The CDR3 length is 14 residues. Germline V gene lookup returns CDR1 LNHDA and CDR2 SQIVND (reference sequence). The V and J ends lost 10 bases and 4 bases, in that order; junction bases with no gene match: 9. CDR3 coding DNA: TGTGCCACCAGAGGACTAGCCCCTTACAATGAGCAGTTCTTC. Translation: CATRGLAPYNEQFF.

V usage is TRBV7-2 and J usage is TRBJ1-5; D not certain. Trimming took 1 base from V and 1 from J, leaving 11 bases between them. The CDR3 spans 16 residues. In germline, CDR1 is SGHTA, CDR2 FQGNSA. The CDR3 DNA reads as TGTGCCAGCAGCTTAGTCGCAAGCAGGAGCAATCAGCCCCAGCATTTT. This translates into CASSLVASRSNQPQHF.

V gene TRBV6-6 combines with J gene TRBJ1-5; TRBD1 might be the D (5 bases). Trimming stripped 6 bases from V and 4 bases from J, with 16 bases between. Germline V lookup: CDR1 MNHNY, CDR2 SVGAGI (reference sequence). This CDR3 spans 15 amino acids. The CDR3, as DNA: TGTGCCAGCAGCCTAGACAGAGTTCCTAATCAGCCCCAGCATTTT. It is translated as CASSLDRVPNQPQHF.

The rearrangement uses TRBV27 and TRBJ1-1; tentative D call: TRBD1 (6 bases). Germline lookup yields CDR1 MNHEY and CDR2 SMNVEV (reference sequence). The CDR3 has 16 amino acids. Trimming removed 4 bases at V and 0 bases at J, with 15 bases between. The CDR3 region has the DNA TGTGCCAGCAGTTCCCTCCGGGACACTATGAACACTGAAGCTTTCTTT. Residues: CASSSLRDTMNTEAFF.